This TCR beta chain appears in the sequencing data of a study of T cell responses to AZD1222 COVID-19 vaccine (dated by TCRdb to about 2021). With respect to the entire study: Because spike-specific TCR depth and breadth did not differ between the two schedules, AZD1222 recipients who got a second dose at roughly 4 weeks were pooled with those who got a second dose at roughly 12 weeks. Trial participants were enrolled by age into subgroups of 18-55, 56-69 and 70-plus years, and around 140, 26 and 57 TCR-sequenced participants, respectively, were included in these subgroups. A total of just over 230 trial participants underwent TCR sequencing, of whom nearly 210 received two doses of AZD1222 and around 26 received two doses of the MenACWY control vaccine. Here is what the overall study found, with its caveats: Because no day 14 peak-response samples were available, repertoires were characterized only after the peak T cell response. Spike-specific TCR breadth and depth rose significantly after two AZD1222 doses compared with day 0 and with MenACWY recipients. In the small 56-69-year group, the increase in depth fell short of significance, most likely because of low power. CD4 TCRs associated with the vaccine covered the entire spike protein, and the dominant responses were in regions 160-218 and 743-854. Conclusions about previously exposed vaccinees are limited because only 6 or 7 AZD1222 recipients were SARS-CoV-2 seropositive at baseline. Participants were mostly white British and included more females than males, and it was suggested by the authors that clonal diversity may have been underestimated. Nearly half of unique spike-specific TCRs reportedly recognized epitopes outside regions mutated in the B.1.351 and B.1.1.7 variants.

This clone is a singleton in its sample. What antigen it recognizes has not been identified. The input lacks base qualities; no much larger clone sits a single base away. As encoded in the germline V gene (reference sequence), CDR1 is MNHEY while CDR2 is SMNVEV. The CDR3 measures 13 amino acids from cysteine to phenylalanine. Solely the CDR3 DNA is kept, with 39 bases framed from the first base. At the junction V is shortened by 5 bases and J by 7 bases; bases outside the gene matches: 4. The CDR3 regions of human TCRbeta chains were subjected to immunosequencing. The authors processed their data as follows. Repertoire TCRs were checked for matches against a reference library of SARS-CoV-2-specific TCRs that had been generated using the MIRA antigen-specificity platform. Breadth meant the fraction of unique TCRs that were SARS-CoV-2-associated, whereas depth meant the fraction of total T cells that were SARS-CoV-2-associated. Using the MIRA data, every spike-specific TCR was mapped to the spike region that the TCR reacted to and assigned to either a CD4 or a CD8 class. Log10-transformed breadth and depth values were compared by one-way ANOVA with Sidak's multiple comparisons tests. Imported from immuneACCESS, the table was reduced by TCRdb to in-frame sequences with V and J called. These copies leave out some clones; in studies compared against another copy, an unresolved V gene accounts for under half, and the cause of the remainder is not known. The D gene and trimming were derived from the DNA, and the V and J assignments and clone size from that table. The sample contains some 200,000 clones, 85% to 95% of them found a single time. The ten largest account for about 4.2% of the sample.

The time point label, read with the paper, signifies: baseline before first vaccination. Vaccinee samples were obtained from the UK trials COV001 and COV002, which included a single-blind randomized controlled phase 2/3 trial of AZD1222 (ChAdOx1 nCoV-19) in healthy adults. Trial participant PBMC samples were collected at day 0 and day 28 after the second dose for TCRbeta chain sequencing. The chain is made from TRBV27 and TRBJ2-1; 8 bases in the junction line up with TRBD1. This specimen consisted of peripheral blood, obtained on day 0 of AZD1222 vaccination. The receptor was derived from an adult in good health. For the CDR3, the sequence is CASSPRTGNEQFF. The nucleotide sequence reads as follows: TGTGCCAGCAGTCCGCGGACAGGGAATGAGCAGTTCTTC.